The 11 T cell receptor beta chains below come from one sample, sequenced in a study of patients and donors after allogeneic stem cell transplantation. TCRdb re-called the RT-PCR reads with MiXCR, one entry per CDR3 protein. This table has some 200,000 distinct CDR3 sequences, 41% appearing once. The sequenced sample was blood, either unsorted or a sorted T cell fraction (not recorded which). The receptors come from a human donor who was either an allogeneic HSCT recipient or a stem cell or donor lymphocyte infusion donor (not recorded which). It is not recorded whose cells these are; they may come from a transplant donor.

The sample holds a few counts of this clonotype. V gene TRBV5-1 combines with J gene TRBJ1-1; no clear D. The CDR3 runs to 13 residues. Germline-derived CDR1 and CDR2 are SGHRS and YFSETQ. Between the trimmed V and J ends, which lost 1 base and 0 bases, there was a span of 4 bases. CDR3 residues: CASSLWLNTEAFF. The CDR3 DNA reads TGCGCCAGCAGCTTGTGGTTGAACACTGAAGCTTTCTTT.

The chain has TRBV5-1 and TRBJ2-7, with TRBD1 identical over 7 bases. This CDR3 is 14 amino acids long. V lost 2 bases and J lost 3; bases outside the gene matches: 5. The germline CDR1 and CDR2 sequences are SGHRS and YFSETQ. The CDR3 nucleotides are TGCGCCAGCAGCTTCTTTACAGGGGACTACGAGCAGTACTTC. This sequence encodes CASSFFTGDYEQYF. Using reference TRBV5-1 and TRBJ2-7 for the parts outside the CDR3, the full variable domain is KAGVTQTPRYLIKTRGQQVTLSCSPISGHRSVSWYQQTPGQGLQFLFEYFSETQRNKGNFPGRFSGRQFSNSRSEMNVSTLELGDSALYLCASSFFTGDYEQYFGPGTRLTVT.

V and J are TRBV12-3 or TRBV12-4 and TRBJ1-2, with D tentatively TRBD1 (6 bases). The CDR3 is 14 residues long. V was clipped by 5 bases and J by 7 bases, with 17 bases between them. Written as DNA, the CDR3 is TGTGCCAGCAGTGGTGGAGAGGGGGTAGGTGGCTACACCTTC. Protein: CASSGGEGVGGYTF.

The genes are TRBV6-5 and TRBJ2-5; TRBD1 agrees at 11 bases. CDR3 length: 16 amino acids. Germline-derived CDR1 and CDR2 are MNHEY and SVGAGI. Germline trimming cut 5 bases from V and 5 bases from J; bases unmatched to any gene: 10. CDR3 DNA sequence: TGTGCCAGCAGTGCCCCCGGGACAGGGGGTAGGGAGACCCAGTACTTC. This translates into CASSAPGTGGRETQYF.

The chain carries TRBV7-9 and TRBJ2-3; possibly TRBD1 or TRBD2 for D (5 bases each). Trimming stripped 5 bases from V and 0 bases from J, with 18 bases between. Germline V lookup: CDR1 SEHNR, CDR2 FQNEAQ (reference sequence). This CDR3 region has 17 residues. CDR3 nucleotide sequence: TGTGCCAGCAGCCTCAGAGGGGAAATCTCTAGCACAGATACGCAGTATTTT. Its translation: CASSLRGEISSTDTQYF.

This rearrangement joins TRBV7-2 to TRBJ1-1; D uncertain. CDR3 length: 14 amino acids. Germline V gives CDR1 SGHTA, CDR2 FQGNSA. The germline V and J ends were trimmed by 4 bases and 3 bases, with 12 bases remaining between them. CDR3 in amino acids: CASSSLSRDTEAFF. The CDR3 nucleotides read TGTGCCAGCAGCTCACTCTCCCGGGACACTGAAGCTTTCTTT.

This clonotype was detected a few times. The rearrangement uses TRBV13 and TRBJ1-1, with TRBD1 matching 8 bases. The V segment lost 4 bases and the J segment 10 bases; nucleotides outside the gene matches: 14. Germline V gene lookup returns CDR1 PRHDT and CDR2 FYEKMQ (reference sequence). This CDR3 has 15 amino acids. Here the CDR3 DNA reads TGTGCCAGCAGCTCCAATCCAGGGGGCGCAGGTCGAGCTTTCTTT. Its translation: CASSSNPGGAGRAFF.

The chain combines TRBV6-5 with TRBJ2-7; 10 bases agree with TRBD2. The V gene end was trimmed by 6 bases and the J gene end by 4 bases; junction bases not matched to a gene: 9. Germline-derived CDR1 and CDR2 are MNHEY and SVGAGI. The CDR3 extends over 15 amino acids. The chain's CDR3 is CASRPSGSPRYEQYF. The DNA of the CDR3 is TGTGCCAGCAGGCCTAGCGGGAGCCCTAGATACGAGCAGTACTTC.

This clonotype is a singleton in its sample. V and J are TRBV5-1 and TRBJ2-1; TRBD1 aligns across 8 bases. The length of the CDR3 is 15 residues. The V gene's germline CDR1 is SGHRS and CDR2 YFSETQ. V shed 0 bases, J shed 9 bases, and the junction held 8 bases outside the gene matches. CDR3 nucleotides: TGCGCCAGCAGCTTGGGAGGGACAGGTGGGGCTGAGCAGTTCTTC. Translation gives CASSLGGTGGAEQFF.

V is TRBV6-2 or TRBV6-3 and J is TRBJ2-1; D is possibly TRBD1 or TRBD2 (7 bases each). Trimming left V 11 bases short and J 4 bases short, with 24 bases between. From germline, CDR1 is MNHEY and CDR2 SVGEGT. This CDR3 has 16 amino acids. CDR3 DNA: TGTGCCGCAAGGGGACCGAGCGGGACAGAGTACAATGAGCAGTTCTTC. Its translation is CAARGPSGTEYNEQFF.

In this sample, this clonotype turned up a few times. The chain has TRBV27 and TRBJ1-1, with TRBD1 matching over 8 bases. The germline V gene has CDR1 MNHEY and CDR2 SMNVEV (reference sequence). The CDR3 spans 17 residues. V was pared by 5 bases and J by 0 bases, with 11 bases of the junction left unmatched. The CDR3 spells CASSPGTGGTLNTEAFF. For the CDR3, the DNA is TGTGCCAGCAGTCCTGGTACAGGGGGTACCTTGAACACTGAAGCTTTCTTT.